This T cell receptor (beta chain) was recorded in a study of blood T cell repertoires in COVID-19. Per the original methods: The assay estimated nucleated cells by amplifying reference gene primers. Sequencing was performed with immunoSEQ multiplex PCR; in TCRdb, only in-frame clones are kept and a portion is missing. V and J calls and clone size are copied from that table; D and trimming were computed from the DNA. The sample has about 61,000 clones; approximately 84% are singletons. In germline, CDR1 is LGHNA, CDR2 YSLEER. The CDR3 consists of 14 residues. V dropped 3 bases and J dropped 0 bases, with 7 bases sitting between them. This clone occurred a few times.

Sequenced input: peripheral blood. The V gene is TRBV4-3, the J gene TRBJ2-3; possible D gene TRBD1, 6 bases. The TCR comes from a human donor in a cohort sampled during active COVID-19. The CDR3 sequence is CASSQGHSTDTQYF. CDR3 DNA: TGCGCCAGCAGCCAGGGACATAGCACAGATACGCAGTATTTT.